This T cell receptor beta chain appears in the sequencing data of a study of blood T cells in healthy people across ages. Each sample had at least 6.5 million PBMCs isolated. The V gene's germline CDR1 is KGHSH and CDR2 LQKENI. This CDR3 has 14 residues. Trimming removed 5 bases from V and 3 bases from J, with 13 bases in between. A word on this clonotype: No antigen is known for it.

Study results and limitations: When set beside aged donors, long-lived donors presented more naive CD4+ cells and higher diversity. Changes in expanded clonotypes were possibly confounded, as the CMV status of donors was unknown.

A second PCR of about 7 to 12 cycles used a sample-barcoded 5' primer and a J-beta primer mix. TCRdb re-derived calls from the 5' RACE reads in MiXCR, one entry per CDR3 protein. The data hold 1,500,000 or so distinct CDR3 sequences, with under 55% observed a single time. This clonotype was sampled from a woman in her late teens or twenties in good health. The chain joins TRBV18 to TRBJ1-2, with D possibly matching TRBD1 (5 bases). Sequencing input: blood. The CDR3 sequence is CASSAGPVDYGYTF. The CDR3 DNA sequence: TGTGCCAGCTCAGCGGGACCGGTGGACTATGGCTACACCTTC.